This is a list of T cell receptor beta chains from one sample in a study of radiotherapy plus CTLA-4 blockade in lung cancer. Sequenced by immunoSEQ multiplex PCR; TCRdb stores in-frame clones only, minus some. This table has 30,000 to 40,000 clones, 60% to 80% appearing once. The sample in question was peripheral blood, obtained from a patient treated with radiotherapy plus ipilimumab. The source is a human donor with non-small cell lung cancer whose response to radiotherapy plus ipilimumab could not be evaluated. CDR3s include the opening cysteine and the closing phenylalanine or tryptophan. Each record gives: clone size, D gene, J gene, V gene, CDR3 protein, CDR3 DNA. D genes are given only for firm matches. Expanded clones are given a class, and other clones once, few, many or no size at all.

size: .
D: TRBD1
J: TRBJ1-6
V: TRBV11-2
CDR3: CASSLGDSGYNSPLHF
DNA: TGTGCCAGCAGCTTAGGGGACAGTGGATATAATTCACCCCTCCACTTT

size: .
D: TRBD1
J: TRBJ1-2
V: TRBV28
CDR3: CASKGQGNYGYTF
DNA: TGTGCCAGCAAGGGACAGGGGAACTATGGCTACACCTTC

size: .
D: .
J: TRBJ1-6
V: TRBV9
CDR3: CASSGGFGQRDNSPLHF
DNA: TGTGCCAGCAGCGGGGGATTCGGGCAGCGGGATAATTCACCCCTCCACTTT

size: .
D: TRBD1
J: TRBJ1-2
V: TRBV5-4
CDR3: CASSLIQGARGYTF
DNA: TGTGCCAGCAGCTTGATCCAGGGGGCGCGGGGCTACACCTTC

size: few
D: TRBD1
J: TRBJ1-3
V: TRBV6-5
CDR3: CASSSRGPGNTIYF
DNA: TGTGCCAGCAGCAGCAGGGGGCCTGGAAACACCATATATTTT

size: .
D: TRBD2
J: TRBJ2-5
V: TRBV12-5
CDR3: CASGLARGLAGGRYQETQYF
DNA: TGTGCTAGTGGTTTGGCCCGAGGACTAGCGGGAGGACGGTACCAAGAGACCCAGTACTTC

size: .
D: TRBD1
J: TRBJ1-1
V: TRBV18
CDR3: CASSPLDRAWVTEAFF
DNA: TGTGCCAGCTCACCACTGGACAGGGCATGGGTTACTGAAGCTTTCTTT

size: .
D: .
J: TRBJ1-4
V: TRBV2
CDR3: CASSEGPGSGEKLFF
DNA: TGTGCCAGCAGTGAAGGGCCAGGGTCAGGTGAAAAACTGTTTTTT

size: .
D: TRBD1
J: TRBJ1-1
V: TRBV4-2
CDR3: CASNNGGQANTEAFF
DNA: TGTGCCAGCAACAATGGGGGACAGGCGAACACTGAAGCTTTCTTT

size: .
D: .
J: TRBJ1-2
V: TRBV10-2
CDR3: CASSETVTGRTYGYTF
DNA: TGCGCCAGCAGTGAGACCGTGACGGGGAGGACCTATGGCTACACCTTC

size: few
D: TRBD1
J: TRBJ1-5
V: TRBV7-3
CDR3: CASSLEQGLNQPQHF
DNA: TGTGCCAGCAGCTTAGAACAGGGGCTCAATCAGCCCCAGCATTTT

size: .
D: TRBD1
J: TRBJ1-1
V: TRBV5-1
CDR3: CASSSTGTGVTEAFF
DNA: TGCGCCAGCAGCTCTACCGGGACAGGGGTCACTGAAGCTTTCTTT

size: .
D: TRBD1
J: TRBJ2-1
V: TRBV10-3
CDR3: CAISEFTGGAYNEQFF
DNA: TGTGCCATCAGCGAATTTACAGGGGGAGCCTACAATGAGCAGTTCTTC

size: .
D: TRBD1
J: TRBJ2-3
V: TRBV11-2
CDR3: CAGAGQGITDTQYF
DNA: TGTGCCGGCGCCGGACAGGGGATCACAGATACGCAGTATTTT

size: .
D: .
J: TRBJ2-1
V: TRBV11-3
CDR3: CASSLDFRANEQFF
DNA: TGTGCCAGCAGCTTAGATTTTCGAGCCAATGAGCAGTTCTTC

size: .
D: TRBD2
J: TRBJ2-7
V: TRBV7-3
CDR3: CASSPSGSPYEQYF
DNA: TGTGCCAGCAGCCCCAGCGGGAGTCCTTACGAGCAGTACTTC

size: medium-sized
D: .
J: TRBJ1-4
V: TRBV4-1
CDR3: CASSHLGTEKLFF
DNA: TGCGCCAGCAGCCACCTGGGCACTGAAAAACTGTTTTTT

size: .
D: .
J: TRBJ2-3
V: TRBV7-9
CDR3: CASWVGGGTDTQYF
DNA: TGTGCCAGCTGGGTGGGAGGGGGGACAGATACGCAGTATTTT

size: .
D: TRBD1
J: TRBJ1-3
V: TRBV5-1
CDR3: CASSIQGTGNTIYF
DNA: TGCGCCAGCAGCATACAGGGGACTGGAAACACCATATATTTT

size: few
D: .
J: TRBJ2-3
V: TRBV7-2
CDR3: CASSLAPRGTDTQYF
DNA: TGTGCCAGCAGCTTAGCTCCCCGGGGCACAGATACGCAGTATTTT

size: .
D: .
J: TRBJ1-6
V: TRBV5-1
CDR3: CASRADSSYNSPLHF
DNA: TGCGCCAGCAGGGCTGACAGCTCCTATAATTCCCCCCTCCACTTT

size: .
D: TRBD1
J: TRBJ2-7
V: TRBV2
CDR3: CASSAGTGDVWNYEQYF
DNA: TGTGCCAGCAGTGCCGGGACAGGGGACGTTTGGAACTACGAGCAGTACTTC

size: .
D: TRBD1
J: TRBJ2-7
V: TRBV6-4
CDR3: CASSDRILPGTGQEEQYF
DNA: TGTGCCAGCAGTGACAGAATCCTCCCCGGGACAGGGCAAGAAGAGCAGTACTTC

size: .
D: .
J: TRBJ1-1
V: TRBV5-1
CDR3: CASSSSTGNTEAFF
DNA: TGCGCCAGCAGCTCAAGTACAGGGAACACTGAAGCTTTCTTT

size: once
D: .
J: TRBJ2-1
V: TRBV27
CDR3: CASSWRWGVRYNEQFF
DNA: TGTGCCAGCAGTTGGAGGTGGGGGGTGAGGTACAATGAGCAGTTCTTC

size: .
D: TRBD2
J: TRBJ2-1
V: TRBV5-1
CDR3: CASSLGTSGIVDEQFF
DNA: TGCGCCAGCAGCCTCGGGACTAGCGGGATTGTAGATGAGCAGTTCTTC

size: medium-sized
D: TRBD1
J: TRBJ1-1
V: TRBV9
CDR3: CASSSMTGRTEAFF
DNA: TGTGCCAGCAGCTCGATGACAGGGAGGACTGAAGCTTTCTTT

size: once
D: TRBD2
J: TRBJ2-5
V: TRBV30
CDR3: CAWGRGLAARQETQYF
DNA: TGTGCCTGGGGGCGGGGACTAGCGGCCCGCCAAGAGACCCAGTACTTC

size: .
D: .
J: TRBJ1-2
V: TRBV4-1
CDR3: CASRLTLGSSGGYTF
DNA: TGCGCCAGCAGACTAACCCTCGGGTCCTCCGGGGGCTACACCTTC

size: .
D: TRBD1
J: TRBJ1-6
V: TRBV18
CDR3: CASSSEVVRQGVSPLHF
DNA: TGTGCCAGCTCATCCGAAGTCGTAAGACAGGGGGTCTCACCCCTCCACTTT

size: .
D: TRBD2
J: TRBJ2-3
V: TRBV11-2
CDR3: CASSWNLAGGQYF
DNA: TGTGCCAGCAGCTGGAATTTAGCGGGGGGCCAGTATTTT

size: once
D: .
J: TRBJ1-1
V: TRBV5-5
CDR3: CASSPRENTEAFF
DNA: TGTGCCAGCAGCCCCCGGGAGAACACTGAAGCTTTCTTT

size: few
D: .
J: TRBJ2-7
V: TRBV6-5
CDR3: CATSDSSYEQYF
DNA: TGTGCCACCTCCGACAGCTCCTACGAGCAGTACTTC

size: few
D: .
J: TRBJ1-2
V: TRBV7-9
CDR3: CASSSPGGEVGYGYTF
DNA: TGTGCCAGCAGCTCGCCCGGTGGGGAGGTGGGCTATGGCTACACCTTC

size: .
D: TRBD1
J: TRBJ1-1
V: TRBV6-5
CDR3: CASSPMDRAYTEAFF
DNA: TGTGCCAGCAGCCCGATGGACAGGGCATACACTGAAGCTTTCTTT

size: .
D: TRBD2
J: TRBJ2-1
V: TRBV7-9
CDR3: CASSSAGSSGMNNEQFF
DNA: TGTGCCAGCAGCTCGGCGGGGTCTAGCGGGATGAATAATGAGCAGTTCTTC

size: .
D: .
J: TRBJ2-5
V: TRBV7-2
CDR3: CASSLGREGETQYF
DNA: TGTGCCAGCAGCTTAGGGCGGGAAGGAGAGACCCAGTACTTC

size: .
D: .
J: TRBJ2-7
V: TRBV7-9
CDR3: CASSSSESSYEQYF
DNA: TGTGCCAGCAGCTCGAGTGAAAGCTCCTACGAGCAGTACTTC

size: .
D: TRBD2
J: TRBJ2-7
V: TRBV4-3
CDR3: CASSQVAGVGYEQYF
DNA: TGCGCCAGCAGCCAAGTCGCGGGAGTCGGCTACGAGCAGTACTTC

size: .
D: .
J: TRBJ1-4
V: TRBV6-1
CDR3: CASSLGGANEKLFF
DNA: TGTGCCAGCAGCCTGGGAGGGGCTAATGAAAAACTGTTTTTT

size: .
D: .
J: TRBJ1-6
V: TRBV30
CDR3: CAWSILGTGESPLHF
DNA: TGTGCCTGGAGTATCCTCGGGACGGGAGAATCACCCCTCCACTTT

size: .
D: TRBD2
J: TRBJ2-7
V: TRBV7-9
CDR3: CASSLTAGGHYEQYF
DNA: TGTGCCAGCAGCTTAACGGCGGGAGGGCATTACGAGCAGTACTTC

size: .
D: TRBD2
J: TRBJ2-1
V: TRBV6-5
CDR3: CASSYSASGTNEQFF
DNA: TGTGCCAGCAGTTACTCGGCTAGCGGGACAAATGAGCAGTTCTTC

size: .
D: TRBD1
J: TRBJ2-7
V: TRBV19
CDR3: CASSIAGTGNYEQYF
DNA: TGTGCCAGTAGTATTGCCGGGACAGGGAACTACGAGCAGTACTTC

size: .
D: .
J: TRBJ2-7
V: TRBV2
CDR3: CASSETGRGLVVVYEQYF
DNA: TGTGCCAGCAGTGAAACTGGCAGGGGATTGGTCGTTGTCTACGAGCAGTACTTC

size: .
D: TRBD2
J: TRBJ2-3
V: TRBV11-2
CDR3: CASSLGLAGGPGDTQYF
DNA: TGTGCCAGCAGCTTGGGTCTAGCGGGAGGGCCAGGGGATACGCAGTATTTT

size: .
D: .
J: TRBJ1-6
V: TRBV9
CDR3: CASSVATDHNSPLHF
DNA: TGTGCCAGCAGCGTAGCCACAGACCATAATTCACCCCTCCACTTT

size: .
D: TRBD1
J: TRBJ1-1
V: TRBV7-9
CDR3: CASSPRTGMNTEAFF
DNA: TGTGCCAGCAGCCCGCGGACAGGTATGAACACTGAAGCTTTCTTT

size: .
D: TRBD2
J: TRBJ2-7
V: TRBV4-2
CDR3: CASSQEEGGRTEGQIYEQYF
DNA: TGTGCCAGCAGCCAAGAAGAGGGCGGGAGAACGGAAGGTCAAATCTACGAGCAGTACTTC